The rows below give T cell receptor beta chains drawn from one sample of a study of T cell responses to AZD1222 COVID-19 vaccine. Clones were read by immunoSEQ multiplex PCR, and TCRdb kept only the in-frame ones, dropping some. Of around 100,000 clones listed, 85% to 95% are singletons. The sequences come from peripheral blood, collected on day 0 of AZD1222 vaccination. All receptors derive from an adult in good health. Each CDR3 is given with its conserved first and last residue. D genes are given only for firm matches. Expanded clones are given a class, and other clones once, few, many or no size at all.

D gene: .
V gene: TRBV20-1
J gene: TRBJ1-1
clone size: once
CDR3 protein: CSASRNTEAFF
CDR3 DNA: TGCAGTGCTAGTAGGAACACTGAAGCTTTCTTT

D gene: .
V gene: TRBV5-1
J gene: TRBJ2-2
clone size: .
CDR3 protein: CASSWGPTNTGELFF
CDR3 DNA: TGCGCCAGCAGCTGGGGTCCTACGAACACCGGGGAGCTGTTTTTT

D gene: .
V gene: TRBV7-9
J gene: TRBJ2-7
clone size: .
CDR3 protein: CASSLAVEQYF
CDR3 DNA: TGTGCCAGCAGCTTAGCGGTGGAGCAGTACTTC

D gene: .
V gene: TRBV11-2
J gene: TRBJ1-4
clone size: .
CDR3 protein: CASSPDSEKLFF
CDR3 DNA: TGTGCCAGCAGCCCAGACAGTGAAAAACTGTTTTTT

D gene: .
V gene: TRBV6-5
J gene: TRBJ1-1
clone size: .
CDR3 protein: CASSWGRGAEAFF
CDR3 DNA: TGTGCCAGCTCTTGGGGGAGGGGCGCTGAAGCTTTCTTT

D gene: .
V gene: TRBV11-2
J gene: TRBJ2-7
clone size: .
CDR3 protein: CASSLDRDPSYEQYF
CDR3 DNA: TGTGCCAGCAGCTTAGATCGTGACCCATCCTACGAGCAGTACTTC

D gene: TRBD1
V gene: TRBV7-2
J gene: TRBJ1-5
clone size: .
CDR3 protein: CASSITGTGGRQPQHF
CDR3 DNA: TGTGCCAGCAGCATTACCGGGACAGGGGGCAGGCAGCCCCAGCATTTT

D gene: .
V gene: TRBV20-1
J gene: TRBJ2-1
clone size: once
CDR3 protein: CSASKFGHTSTYNEQFF
CDR3 DNA: TGCAGTGCTAGTAAATTCGGCCATACCTCGACCTACAATGAGCAGTTCTTC

D gene: .
V gene: TRBV9
J gene: TRBJ1-3
clone size: .
CDR3 protein: CASSVERSGNTIYF
CDR3 DNA: TGTGCCAGCAGCGTAGAACGTTCTGGAAACACCATATATTTT

D gene: TRBD1
V gene: TRBV7-6
J gene: TRBJ2-7
clone size: once
CDR3 protein: CASSHRTGGAGEQYF
CDR3 DNA: TGTGCCAGCAGCCATAGGACAGGGGGAGCGGGGGAGCAGTACTTC

D gene: .
V gene: TRBV6-6
J gene: TRBJ1-4
clone size: .
CDR3 protein: CASSYSSVNEKLFF
CDR3 DNA: TGTGCCAGCAGTTACTCATCGGTTAATGAAAAACTGTTTTTT

D gene: TRBD1
V gene: TRBV29-1
J gene: TRBJ2-1
clone size: .
CDR3 protein: CSVNLQGKLVNEQFF
CDR3 DNA: TGCAGCGTCAACCTACAGGGGAAGTTAGTCAATGAGCAGTTCTTC

D gene: .
V gene: TRBV7-9
J gene: TRBJ1-6
clone size: .
CDR3 protein: CASSATTGPNSPLHF
CDR3 DNA: TGTGCCAGCAGCGCCACGACAGGCCCTAATTCACCCCTCCACTTT

D gene: TRBD2
V gene: TRBV5-1
J gene: TRBJ2-3
clone size: .
CDR3 protein: CASSLALAGADTQYF
CDR3 DNA: TGCGCCAGCAGCTTGGCCCTAGCGGGAGCAGATACGCAGTATTTT

D gene: TRBD1
V gene: TRBV5-1
J gene: TRBJ1-2
clone size: once
CDR3 protein: CASSSNRGRNYGYTF
CDR3 DNA: TGCGCCAGCAGCTCAAACAGGGGGCGGAACTATGGCTACACCTTC

D gene: TRBD1
V gene: TRBV5-4
J gene: TRBJ2-5
clone size: .
CDR3 protein: CASSPGQGVVWETQYF
CDR3 DNA: TGTGCCAGCAGCCCCGGACAGGGGGTTGTTTGGGAGACCCAGTACTTC

D gene: .
V gene: TRBV28
J gene: TRBJ1-6
clone size: .
CDR3 protein: CASRGNSPLHF
CDR3 DNA: TGTGCCAGCCGGGGGAATTCACCCCTCCACTTT

D gene: TRBD2
V gene: TRBV28
J gene: TRBJ2-1
clone size: .
CDR3 protein: CASSTKGSGHYNEQFF
CDR3 DNA: TGTGCCAGCAGTACCAAGGGTAGCGGGCACTACAATGAGCAGTTCTTC

D gene: .
V gene: TRBV19
J gene: TRBJ1-5
clone size: .
CDR3 protein: CASTTGSLQEPQHF
CDR3 DNA: TGTGCCAGTACGACGGGCAGCCTTCAAGAGCCCCAGCATTTT

D gene: .
V gene: TRBV5-1
J gene: TRBJ2-3
clone size: .
CDR3 protein: CASSGGQDTQYF
CDR3 DNA: TGCGCCAGCAGCGGGGGCCAAGATACGCAGTATTTT

D gene: .
V gene: TRBV10-3
J gene: TRBJ1-1
clone size: .
CDR3 protein: CGTQAFNTEAFF
CDR3 DNA: TGTGGCACGCAGGCTTTTAACACTGAAGCTTTCTTT

D gene: .
V gene: TRBV24-1
J gene: TRBJ1-1
clone size: once
CDR3 protein: CATSDSNMDTEAFF
CDR3 DNA: TGTGCCACCAGTGATTCGAACATGGACACTGAAGCTTTCTTT

D gene: TRBD1
V gene: TRBV30
J gene: TRBJ1-3
clone size: .
CDR3 protein: CACHPPGTDGNTIYF
CDR3 DNA: TGTGCCTGCCACCCCCCCGGGACAGACGGAAACACCATATATTTT

D gene: TRBD1
V gene: TRBV28
J gene: TRBJ1-1
clone size: once
CDR3 protein: CASSLGTGGAAEAFF
CDR3 DNA: TGTGCCAGCAGTTTAGGGACAGGGGGCGCGGCTGAAGCTTTCTTT

D gene: TRBD1
V gene: TRBV4-1
J gene: TRBJ2-7
clone size: .
CDR3 protein: CASSHDPRDRGISYEQYF
CDR3 DNA: TGCGCCAGCAGCCATGATCCCCGGGACAGGGGGATTTCCTACGAGCAGTACTTC

D gene: .
V gene: TRBV7-9
J gene: TRBJ1-2
clone size: .
CDR3 protein: CASSLVRGYTF
CDR3 DNA: TGTGCCAGCAGCTTAGTCCGTGGCTACACCTTC

D gene: .
V gene: TRBV16
J gene: TRBJ1-3
clone size: .
CDR3 protein: CASSSQGGYGNTIYF
CDR3 DNA: TGTGCCAGCAGCTCACAAGGGGGTTATGGAAACACCATATATTTT

D gene: TRBD1
V gene: TRBV28
J gene: TRBJ2-7
clone size: .
CDR3 protein: CASTSGTGGIYEQYF
CDR3 DNA: TGTGCCAGCACTTCTGGGACAGGGGGCATATACGAGCAGTACTTC

D gene: TRBD1
V gene: TRBV4-1
J gene: TRBJ1-5
clone size: .
CDR3 protein: CASSRGTVGNQPQHF
CDR3 DNA: TGCGCCAGCAGCCGTGGGACAGTTGGGAATCAGCCCCAGCATTTT

D gene: .
V gene: TRBV6-5
J gene: TRBJ1-1
clone size: .
CDR3 protein: CASSYGGGVMNTEAFF
CDR3 DNA: TGTGCCAGCAGTTACGGAGGGGGGGTGATGAACACTGAAGCTTTCTTT

D gene: TRBD1
V gene: TRBV9
J gene: TRBJ2-1
clone size: once
CDR3 protein: CASSSPPGTGPVSSYNEQFF
CDR3 DNA: TGTGCCAGCAGCTCCCCACCCGGGACAGGGCCCGTTAGCTCCTACAATGAGCAGTTCTTC

D gene: .
V gene: TRBV5-1
J gene: TRBJ2-2
clone size: .
CDR3 protein: CASSLVVSGELFF
CDR3 DNA: TGCGCCAGCAGCTTGGTAGTGAGCGGGGAGCTGTTTTTT

D gene: .
V gene: TRBV10-3
J gene: TRBJ1-1
clone size: once
CDR3 protein: CAISQDGNTEAFF
CDR3 DNA: TGTGCCATCAGTCAGGACGGGAACACTGAAGCTTTCTTT